The rows below give T cell receptor beta chains drawn from one sample of a study of T cell responses to AZD1222 COVID-19 vaccine. The method was immunoSEQ multiplex PCR; TCRdb's version includes in-frame clones alone and lacks a portion of them. The sample yields 180,000 or so clones, 80% to 90% seen once. Sequenced material: peripheral blood, taken on day 0 of AZD1222 vaccination. The receptors come from an adult in good health. Both conserved end residues are part of each CDR3. D genes are given only for firm matches. Clone size is not always given. Where it is, it says once, few, many or a class for expanded clones.

CDR3 length,clone size,V gene,J gene,D gene,CDR3 protein,CDR3 DNA
12,-,TRBV29-1,TRBJ1-2,-,CSVGEGDNGYTF,TGCAGCGTTGGGGAGGGGGACAATGGCTACACCTTC
16,-,TRBV27,TRBJ2-3,-,CASSFIQGRHTDTQYF,TGTGCCAGCAGTTTTATACAGGGAAGGCACACAGATACGCAGTATTTT
16,-,TRBV19,TRBJ1-4,TRBD1,CASARDRGQGNEKLFF,TGTGCCAGTGCCCGGGACAGGGGGCAAGGGAATGAAAAACTGTTTTTT
14,-,TRBV29-1,TRBJ2-5,TRBD1,CSVETGTGRETQYF,TGCAGCGTTGAAACCGGGACAGGGAGAGAGACCCAGTACTTC
13,-,TRBV5-6,TRBJ2-7,TRBD2,CASSLLAGNEQYF,TGTGCCAGCAGCTTGTTAGCGGGGAACGAGCAGTACTTC
12,-,TRBV7-9,TRBJ2-5,-,CASSFSVETQYF,TGTGCCAGCAGCTTCTCCGTGGAGACCCAGTACTTC
16,-,TRBV5-4,TRBJ2-3,TRBD2,CASSLGPTSGSDTQYF,TGTGCCAGCAGCTTGGGCCCGACTAGCGGGTCAGATACGCAGTATTTT
15,-,TRBV28,TRBJ2-7,-,CASSPTLGAPYEQYF,TGTGCCAGCAGCCCTACGTTGGGGGCGCCCTACGAGCAGTACTTC
13,-,TRBV7-3,TRBJ1-1,TRBD1,CASSQGALTEAFF,TGTGCCAGCAGCCAGGGGGCGCTAACTGAAGCTTTCTTT
12,-,TRBV4-1,TRBJ1-4,-,CAGSQEGLDLIF,TGCGCCGGCAGCCAAGAGGGCCTGGACCTGATTTTT
14,-,TRBV5-1,TRBJ1-2,-,CASSGRDVTYGYTF,TGCGCCAGCAGCGGCAGGGACGTCACCTATGGCTACACCTTC
17,-,TRBV5-4,TRBJ1-2,-,CASSFSQGRNPNYGYTF,TGTGCCAGCAGCTTTTCCCAGGGAAGGAATCCTAACTATGGCTACACCTTC
11,-,TRBV6-4,TRBJ2-5,-,CASSGFETQYF,TGTGCCAGCAGTGGGTTCGAGACCCAGTACTTC
12,-,TRBV13,TRBJ2-7,-,CASSFSGYEQYF,TGTGCCAGCAGCTTTTCAGGCTACGAGCAGTACTTC
12,-,TRBV7-9,TRBJ1-3,-,CASSLGRNTIYF,TGTGCCAGCAGCTTAGGTCGGAACACCATATATTTT
16,-,TRBV28,TRBJ2-6,-,CASSFRGPTGANVLTF,TGTGCCAGCAGTTTTCGCGGACCAACTGGGGCCAACGTCCTGACTTTC
14,-,TRBV3-1/TRBV3-2,TRBJ1-4,-,CASSLIRSPSRLFF,TGTGCCAGCAGCCTAATAAGGTCGCCCTCGAGACTGTTTTTT
14,-,TRBV5-1,TRBJ1-5,-,CASSLNGQMEPQHF,TGCGCCAGCAGCTTGAATGGACAGATGGAGCCCCAGCATTTT
16,-,TRBV5-1,TRBJ2-6,-,CASSWNPGAGANVLTF,TGCGCCAGCAGCTGGAACCCAGGGGCTGGGGCCAACGTCCTGACTTTC
14,once,TRBV3-1/TRBV3-2,TRBJ2-5,-,CASSHRAVGETQYF,TGTGCCAGCAGCCACAGGGCCGTTGGTGAGACCCAGTACTTC
13,few,TRBV19,TRBJ1-4,-,CASSTGRGEKLFF,TGTGCCAGTAGTACGGGACGCGGGGAAAAACTGTTTTTT
14,-,TRBV6-2/TRBV6-3,TRBJ2-3,-,CASSLVSGTDTQYF,TGTGCCAGCAGTTTAGTGAGCGGCACAGATACGCAGTATTTT
15,-,TRBV6-4,TRBJ2-5,TRBD1,CASSPQGAGGETQYF,TGTGCCAGCAGTCCACAGGGGGCAGGTGGAGAGACCCAGTACTTC
13,-,TRBV13,TRBJ2-3,-,CASSLRTTDTQYF,TGTGCCAGCAGCTTAAGGACCACAGATACGCAGTATTTT
16,-,TRBV7-2,TRBJ2-7,TRBD2,CASSLAPLAGTYEQYF,TGTGCCAGCAGCTTAGCTCCCTTAGCGGGGACCTACGAGCAGTACTTC
13,-,TRBV6-2/TRBV6-3,TRBJ2-2,-,CASSYSGTGELFF,TGTGCCAGCAGTTACTCGGGCACCGGGGAGCTGTTTTTT
14,-,TRBV30,TRBJ2-7,-,CAWSVGGSSYEQYF,TGTGCCTGGAGTGTAGGGGGGAGCTCCTACGAGCAGTACTTC
14,-,TRBV4-3,TRBJ2-7,-,CASSSSYQGYEQYF,TGCGCCAGCAGCTCATCCTATCAGGGCTACGAGCAGTACTTC
13,once,TRBV4-1,TRBJ1-1,-,CASSQVANTEAFF,TGCGCCAGCAGCCAAGTTGCGAACACTGAAGCTTTCTTT